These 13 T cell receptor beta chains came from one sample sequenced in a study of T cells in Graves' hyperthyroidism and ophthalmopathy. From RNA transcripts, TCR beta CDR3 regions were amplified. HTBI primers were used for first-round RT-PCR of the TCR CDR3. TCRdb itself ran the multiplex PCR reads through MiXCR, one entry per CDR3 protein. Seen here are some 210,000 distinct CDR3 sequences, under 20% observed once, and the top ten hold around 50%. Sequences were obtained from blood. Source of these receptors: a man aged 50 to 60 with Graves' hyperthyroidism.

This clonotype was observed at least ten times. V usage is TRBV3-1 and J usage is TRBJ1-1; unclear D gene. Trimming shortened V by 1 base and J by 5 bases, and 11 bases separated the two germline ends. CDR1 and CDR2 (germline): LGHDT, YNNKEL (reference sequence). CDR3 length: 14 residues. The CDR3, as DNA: TGTGCCAGCAGCCAAGTCATGGGAGGGACTGAAGCTTTCTTT. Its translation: CASSQVMGGTEAFF.

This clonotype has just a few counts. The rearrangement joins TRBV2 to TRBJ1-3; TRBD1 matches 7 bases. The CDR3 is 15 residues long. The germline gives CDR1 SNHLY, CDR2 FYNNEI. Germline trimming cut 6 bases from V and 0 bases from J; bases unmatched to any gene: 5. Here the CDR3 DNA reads TGTGCCAGCAGGTACAGGGGAGGCTCTGGAAACACCATATATTTT. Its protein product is CASRYRGGSGNTIYF.

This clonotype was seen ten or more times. The DNA of the CDR3 is TGTGCCAGCAGCCAGGTTTCCGCATACAATGAGCAGTTCTTC. Protein product: CASSQVSAYNEQFF. The V and J genes are TRBV3-1 and TRBJ2-1; no firm D call. The V end was cut by 3 bases, the J end by 4 bases, with 10 bases between. CDR1 is LGHDT and CDR2 is YNNKEL in the germline V gene (reference sequence). The length of the CDR3 is 14 residues.

The CDR3: CAGQALSGNTIYF. The CDR3 DNA reads as TGTGCCGGACAGGCCCTCTCTGGAAACACCATATATTTT. V is TRBV30 and J is TRBJ1-3; 7 positions agree with TRBD1. Germline V gene lookup returns CDR1 GTSNPN and CDR2 SVGIG (reference sequence). The CDR3 contains 13 residues. V lost 8 bases and J lost 0; bases outside the gene matches: 4. Looking up the rest from reference TRBV30 and TRBJ1-3 gives the full variable domain: SQTIHQWPATLVQPVGSPLSLECTVEGTSNPNLYWYRQAAGRGLQLLFYSVGIGQISSEVPQNLSASRPQDRQFILSSKKLLLSDSGFYLCAGQALSGNTIYFGEGSWLTVV.

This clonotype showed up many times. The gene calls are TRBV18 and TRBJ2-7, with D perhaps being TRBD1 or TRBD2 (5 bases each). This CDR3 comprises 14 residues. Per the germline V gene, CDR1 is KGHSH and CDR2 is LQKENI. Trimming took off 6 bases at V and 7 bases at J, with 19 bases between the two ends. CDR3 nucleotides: TGTGCCAGCTCGCAAGGGACCGCCTCGGGTGAGCAGTACTTC. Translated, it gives CASSQGTASGEQYF.

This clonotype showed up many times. As DNA, the CDR3 is TGTGCCAGCAAAGGGGGCAATTGGGACAATGAGCAGTTCTTC. Translated, it gives CASKGGNWDNEQFF. The chain carries TRBV2 and TRBJ2-1, with TRBD1 matching 7 bases. The CDR3 is 14 amino acids. The ends lost 7 bases at V and 5 bases at J; junction bases unmatched: 8. CDR1 and CDR2 (germline): SNHLY, FYNNEI.

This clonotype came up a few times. Here the CDR3 reads CATSARGDTDTQYF. As DNA, the CDR3 is TGTGCCACCAGTGCCCGAGGGGACACAGATACGCAGTATTTT. V gene TRBV24-1 combines with J gene TRBJ2-3; either TRBD1 or TRBD2 may fit D (5 bases each). The germline V gene encodes CDR1 KGHDR and CDR2 SFDVKD. The CDR3 covers 14 residues. The V and J ends lost 5 bases and 2 bases respectively, with 10 bases between them.

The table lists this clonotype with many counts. The CDR3 nucleotides read TGTGCCAGCAGCTGGACAGGCCGACCTTATGGCTACACCTTC. Translating it yields CASSWTGRPYGYTF. The rearrangement links TRBV14 to TRBJ1-2; 7 nucleotides agree with TRBD1. The CDR3 has 14 amino acids. Germline V gene sequence: CDR1 SGHDN, CDR2 FVKESK. The ends lost 5 bases at V and 5 bases at J; junction bases unmatched: 8.

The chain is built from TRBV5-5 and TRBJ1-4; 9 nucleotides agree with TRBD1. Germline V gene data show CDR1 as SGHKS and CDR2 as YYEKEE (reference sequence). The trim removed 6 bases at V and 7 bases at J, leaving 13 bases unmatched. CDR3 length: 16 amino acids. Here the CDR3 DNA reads TGTGCCAGCATCCCTACACCGGGACAGGGAGGTGAAAAACTGTTTTTT. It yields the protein CASIPTPGQGGEKLFF.

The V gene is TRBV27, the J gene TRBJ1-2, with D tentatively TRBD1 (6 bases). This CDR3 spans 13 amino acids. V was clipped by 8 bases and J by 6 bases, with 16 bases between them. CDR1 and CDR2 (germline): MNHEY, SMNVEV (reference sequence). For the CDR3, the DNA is TGTGCCAGCCTATGGACAGCGCCCGATGGCTACACCTTC. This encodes CASLWTAPDGYTF.

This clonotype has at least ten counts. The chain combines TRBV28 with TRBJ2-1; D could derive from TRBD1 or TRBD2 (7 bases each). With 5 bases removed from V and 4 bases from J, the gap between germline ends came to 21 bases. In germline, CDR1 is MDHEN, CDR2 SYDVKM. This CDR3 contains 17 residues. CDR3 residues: CASSRTGAMRGYNEQFF. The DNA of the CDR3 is TGTGCCAGCAGTCGGACAGGAGCGATGCGGGGGTACAATGAGCAGTTCTTC. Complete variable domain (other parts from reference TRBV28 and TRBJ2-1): DVKVTQSSRYLVKRTGEKVFLECVQDMDHENMFWYRQDPGLGLRLIYFSYDVKMKEKGDIPEGYSVSREKKERFSLILESASTNQTSMYLCASSRTGAMRGYNEQFFGPGTRLTVL.

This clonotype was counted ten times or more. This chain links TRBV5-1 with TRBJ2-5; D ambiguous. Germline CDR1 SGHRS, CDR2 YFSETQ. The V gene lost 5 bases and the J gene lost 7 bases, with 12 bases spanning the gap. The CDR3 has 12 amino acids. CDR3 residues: CASSSPEGTQYF. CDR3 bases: TGCGCCAGCAGTAGCCCAGAAGGGACCCAGTACTTC.

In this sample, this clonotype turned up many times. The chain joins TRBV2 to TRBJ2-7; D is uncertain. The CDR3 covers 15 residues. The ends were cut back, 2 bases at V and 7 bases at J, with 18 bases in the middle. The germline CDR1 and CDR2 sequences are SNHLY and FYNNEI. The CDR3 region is CASSEFKGSLGEQYF. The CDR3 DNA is TGTGCCAGCAGTGAATTTAAAGGCAGCCTAGGGGAGCAGTACTTC.